The present T cell receptor (beta chain) was sequenced within a study of blood T cell repertoires in COVID-19. Study at large: Spain, Italy and the United States supplied samples that represented acute and convalescent COVID-19. PBMCs, B-cell-depleted T cells, or T cells were the source of the cDNA or gDNA that made up the material.

Original methodology: Using reference gene primer amplification, nucleated cell counts were estimated. Assay: immunoSEQ multiplex PCR; the TCRdb copy retains only in-frame clones and omits some. For V, J and clone size, that table is used; D and trimming come from the DNA. The sample shows about 150,000 clones, 91% of them seen only once. The CDR3 consists of 15 residues. V shed 3 bases and J 9 bases; nucleotides not matched to a gene: 9. Germline CDR1 and CDR2: MNHEY and SMNVEV (reference sequence). Sequenced: peripheral blood. The sequence derives from a man aged 50 to 60 with acute or convalescent COVID-19. V is TRBV27 and J is TRBJ2-3; 10 bases line up with TRBD2. This CDR3 reads CASSFRGSGRSTQYF. The CDR3 bases are TGTGCCAGCAGTTTCCGGGGTAGCGGGAGGAGCACGCAGTATTTT.